This TCR beta chain was profiled in a study of blood T cell repertoires in COVID-19. Study background: The United States, Italy and Spain provided the acute and convalescent COVID-19 samples.

The CDR3 loop spans 15 amino acids. CDR1 is SGDLS and CDR2 is YYNGEE in the germline V gene. The V and J ends lost 3 bases and 0 bases respectively, with 9 bases between them. Methods used by the authors: Amplification from reference gene primers served as the basis for estimated nucleated cell counts. Repertoires were generated with immunoSEQ multiplex PCR, while TCRdb's copy carries only in-frame clones and drops some. V, J and clone size were drawn from that table, and D and trimming were deduced from the DNA. The profile covers about 110,000 clones, with around 82% appearing a single time and more than 15% taken by the ten largest.

Sequencing used peripheral blood. The receptor comes from a woman in her sixties with acute or convalescent COVID-19. The J gene is TRBJ2-2, the V gene TRBV9, with a tentative D call TRBD1 (6 bases). The CDR3 spells CASSGGTSNTGELFF. CDR3 bases: TGTGCCAGCAGCGGGGGGACATCGAACACCGGGGAGCTGTTTTTT.